The sample holds one count of the clone carrying this T cell receptor beta chain. V lost 7 bases, J lost 7 bases, and 10 bases stayed unmatched. CDR1 and CDR2 (germline): MNHNS, SASEGT. This CDR3 region has 14 residues. Here immunoSEQ multiplex PCR was the method, and the copy in TCRdb shows in-frame clones only, minus some. The sample includes about 83,000 clones, around 92% of them seen just once. The sample originates from a study of technical replicates of blood from a few donors. This TCR was recovered from a human donor in good health. The sequencing input was T cells isolated from PBMCs. The genes are TRBV6-1 and TRBJ1-2; the match to TRBD1 covers 9 bases. CDR3 region: CASKNRDRVSGYTF. The CDR3 coding sequence is TGTGCCAGCAAAAACCGGGACAGGGTCTCTGGCTACACCTTC.